One sample yielded the 12 T cell receptor beta chains listed below, sequenced in a study of OX40 agonist ivuxolimab in advanced cancers. Clones were sequenced by immunoSEQ multiplex PCR, and TCRdb holds only the in-frame ones, with some missing. The sample records fewer than 50,000 clones, around 80% being singletons. Source: CD4+ or CD8+ T cells sorted from blood, taken in a trial of the OX40 agonist ivuxolimab. Source of these receptors: an adult with an advanced solid tumor such as melanoma, head and neck, liver or kidney cancer.

This clone turned up a few times. The chain recombines TRBV7-2 with TRBJ2-2; tentatively, D is TRBD2 (5 bases). CDR3 length equals 15 residues. The germline V gene encodes CDR1 SGHTA and CDR2 FQGNSA. V was shortened by 1 base and J by 1 base, with 7 bases between the two germline ends. The CDR3 here is CASSLVAMNTGELFF. In DNA, the CDR3 is TGTGCCAGCAGCTTAGTAGCGATGAACACCGGGGAGCTGTTTTTT.

As DNA, the CDR3 is TGTGCCAGCAGCTTAACCAAGGACACTGAAGCTTTCTTT. It is translated as CASSLTKDTEAFF. The chain couples TRBV7-3 to TRBJ1-1; no firm D call. Germline V gives CDR1 SGHTA, CDR2 FQGTGA. The ends were cut back, 0 bases at V and 3 bases at J, with 5 bases in the middle. The length of the CDR3 is 13 residues.

V and J are TRBV6-1 and TRBJ1-2; maybe TRBD1 (6 bases). Trimming removed 5 bases at V and 8 bases at J, with 15 bases between. This CDR3 comprises 13 residues. Germline V gene sequence: CDR1 MNHNS, CDR2 SASEGT. The CDR3 DNA is TGTGCCAGCAGTCCACAGGGCCCCTGGGGCTACACCTTC. It is translated as CASSPQGPWGYTF.

The sample holds one count of this clone. CDR3: CASSFLLAGGPDTQYF. The CDR3 DNA sequence: TGTGCCAGCAGTTTCCTCCTAGCGGGAGGGCCTGATACGCAGTATTTT. The V and J genes are TRBV27 and TRBJ2-3; 12 bases match TRBD2. This CDR3 spans 16 amino acids. The V gene end was trimmed by 3 bases and the J gene end by 6 bases; junction bases not matched to a gene: 7. The germline V gene has CDR1 MNHEY and CDR2 SMNVEV (reference sequence).

The V and J genes are TRBV5-1 and TRBJ1-2; 7 nucleotides agree with TRBD1. Trimming cost V 4 bases and J 0 bases; bases outside gene matches: 12. This CDR3 has 17 residues. Per the germline V gene, CDR1 is SGHRS and CDR2 is YFSETQ. The CDR3 region has the DNA TGCGCCAGCAGCAACCCCGGGACAGCCACTACTAACTATGGCTACACCTTC. This encodes CASSNPGTATTNYGYTF.

In its sample, this clone ranks as medium-sized (0.01 to 0.1%). This chain joins TRBV27 and TRBJ1-2; TRBD1 is a possible D gene (5 bases). The CDR3 contains 12 residues. With 11 bases removed from V and 4 bases from J, the gap between germline ends came to 14 bases. From germline, CDR1 is MNHEY and CDR2 SMNVEV (reference sequence). CDR3 DNA sequence: TGTGCCGGACCGACAGAGCTCTATGGCTACACCTTC. It yields the protein CAGPTELYGYTF.

The rearrangement links TRBV18 to TRBJ2-2; no firm D call. Germline lookup yields CDR1 KGHSH and CDR2 LQKENI. The CDR3 runs 11 residues. Trimming shortened V by 6 bases and J by 5 bases, and 4 bases separated the two germline ends. This chain's CDR3 is CASSPTGELFF. CDR3 DNA: TGTGCCAGCTCCCCGACCGGGGAGCTGTTTTTT. The complete variable domain, with remaining parts taken from reference TRBV18 and TRBJ2-2, reads NAGVMQNPRHLVRRRGQEARLRCSPMKGHSHVYWYRQLPEEGLKFMVYLQKENIIDESGMPKERFSAEFPKEGPSILRIQQVVRGDSAAYFCASSPTGELFFGEGSRLTVL.

The rearrangement links TRBV2 to TRBJ2-3, with TRBD2 matching 7 bases. Trimming took 8 bases from V and 4 from J; bases not matched to a gene: 6. The CDR3 is 13 amino acids. Germline V gene data show CDR1 as SNHLY and CDR2 as FYNNEI. The DNA of the CDR3 is TGTGCCAGCGGGGTGGGAGGGGCAGATACGCAGTATTTT. It translates to CASGVGGADTQYF.

This chain connects TRBV7-2 to TRBJ2-1; no clear D gene. This CDR3 spans 15 amino acids. CDR1 is SGHTA, CDR2 FQGNSA, per germline. V lost 2 bases, J lost 0 bases, and 8 bases lay in between. The CDR3 DNA reads as TGTGCCAGCAGCTTAAAGGGCGGCTCCTACAATGAGCAGTTCTTC. Its translation is CASSLKGGSYNEQFF.

The chain carries TRBV10-1 and TRBJ1-1; 7 bases map to TRBD1. This CDR3 has 13 amino acids. V lost 11 bases, J lost 5 bases, and 11 bases stayed unmatched. Per germline, CDR1 WNHNN and CDR2 SYGVQD (reference sequence). The CDR3 region is CALRGRGRTEAFF. The CDR3 DNA sequence: TGCGCCTTAAGGGGAAGGGGGCGGACTGAAGCTTTCTTT.

In its sample, this clone was seen a few times. V usage is TRBV6-5 and J usage is TRBJ1-5, with D unclear. The CDR3 extends over 15 amino acids. From germline, CDR1 is MNHEY and CDR2 SVGAGI. Trimming shortened V by 6 bases and J by 0 bases, and 12 bases separated the two germline ends. This chain's CDR3 is CASRETPNSNQPQHF. CDR3 in DNA: TGTGCCAGCAGAGAAACTCCGAATAGCAATCAGCCCCAGCATTTT.

The chain combines TRBV6-1 with TRBJ2-1, with 12 bases matching TRBD2. V shed 4 bases, J shed 9 bases, and the junction held 7 bases outside the gene matches. Germline V gene data show CDR1 as MNHNS and CDR2 as SASEGT. This CDR3 comprises 15 residues. In DNA, the CDR3 is TGTGCCAGCAGTGGGACTAGCGGGACAAGCGGTGAGCAGTTCTTC. Translation: CASSGTSGTSGEQFF.